The present T cell receptor (beta chain) was sequenced within a study of blood T cell repertoires in COVID-19 (dated by TCRdb to the early 2020s). Turning to the overall study: Samples covering the acute and convalescent phases of COVID-19 were provided by collaborators in the United States, Italy and Spain. The prospective study material was composed of cDNA or gDNA derived from T cells, B-cell-depleted T cells, or PBMCs. Deeply sampled blood TCRbeta repertoires from subjects exposed to, actively infected with, or recovered from COVID-19 were included in the dataset. The repertoires were released in a freely available public database meant as a resource for research on the immune response to SARS-CoV-2. Samples were obtained from the ongoing ImmuneRACE study (first 160 participants) and from 1,254 subjects provided by 6 global collaborators. The sample metadata nearly always contained a de-identified subject ID, COVID-19 status, age in years and sex. Where available, HLA class I and class II types were taken from metadata supplied by the sample provider and were not determined by assay-based typing.

The CDR1 and CDR2 encoded by the germline V gene (reference sequence) are LGHDT and YNNKEL. From the cysteine up to the phenylalanine, the CDR3 has a length of 15 residues. Only the CDR3 DNA stays, 45 bases, in frame from base 1. Trimming leaves V shorter by 3 bases and J shorter by 3 bases, with the junction holding 7 bases beyond the gene matches. The collaborating institutions used their own protocols to collect whole blood in K2EDTA tubes. Collaborator samples were shipped for TCRbeta analysis as frozen whole blood, isolated PBMCs, or DNA extracted from either sample type. TCRbeta CDR3 regions were amplified from genomic DNA using the immunoSEQ Assay, a bias-controlled multiplex PCR. The authors' pipeline ran thus. The number of nucleated cells in each sample was estimated by amplification of reference gene primers within the assay. To quantify the absolute abundance of each unique TCRbeta CDR3 rearrangement, sequence reads were collapsed and filtered. For each sample, productive Simpson clonality was calculated as the square root of Simpson's diversity index over productive rearrangements. The table was pulled from immuneACCESS by TCRdb, which kept in-frame rearrangements only. Such tables lose some clones; where checked, under half of the loss comes from unresolved V genes, and the rest has no known cause. D and trimming come from the DNA, and the V and J calls and clone size come from that table. This sample comprises around 42,000 clones, roughly 83% of them detected only once. The ten largest clones capture 2% to 3% of the sample.

What the research found in general, with its limitations: The quantity of clinical and demographic metadata differed by source and by participant and was supplied without curation.

This clone was seen only a few times. The antigen it binds to is not known. No much larger clone is present one base from it, and per-base qualities are unavailable. The clonotype originates from a woman in her fifties or sixties with acute or convalescent COVID-19. The sample was peripheral blood. The V and J genes are TRBV3-1 (or the pseudogene TRBV3-2) and TRBJ2-7; 8 nucleotides in the junction match TRBD1. The nucleotides are TGTGCCAGCAGCCATGGGACAGGACAACTCTACGAGCAGTACTTC. This yields the protein CASSHGTGQLYEQYF.